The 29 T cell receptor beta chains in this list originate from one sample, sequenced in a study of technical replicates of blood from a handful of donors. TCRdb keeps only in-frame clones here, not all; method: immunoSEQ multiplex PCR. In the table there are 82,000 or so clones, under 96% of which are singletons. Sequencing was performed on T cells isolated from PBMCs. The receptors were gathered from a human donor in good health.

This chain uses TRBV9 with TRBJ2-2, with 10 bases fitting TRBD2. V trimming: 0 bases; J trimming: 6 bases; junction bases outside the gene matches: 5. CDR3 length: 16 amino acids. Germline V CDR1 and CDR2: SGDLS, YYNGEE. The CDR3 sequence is CASSVDGTSVSGELFF. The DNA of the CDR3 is TGTGCCAGCAGCGTAGATGGGACTAGCGTTTCCGGGGAGCTGTTTTTT.

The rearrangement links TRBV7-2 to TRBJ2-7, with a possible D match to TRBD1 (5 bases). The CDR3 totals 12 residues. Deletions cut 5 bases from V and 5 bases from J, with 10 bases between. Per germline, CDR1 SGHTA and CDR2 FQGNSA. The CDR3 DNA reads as TGTGCCAGCAGCCCCAGGGTCCACGAGCAGTACTTC. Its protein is CASSPRVHEQYF.

CDR3: CSGGVDQYF. CDR3 coding DNA: TGCAGTGGCGGGGTCGACCAGTACTTC. V gene TRBV20-1 combines with J gene TRBJ2-5; TRBD2 might be the D (6 bases). V lost 7 bases to trimming and J lost 10 bases, with 10 bases between them. CDR1 and CDR2 (germline): DFQATT, SNEGSKA (reference sequence). This CDR3 is 9 amino acids long.

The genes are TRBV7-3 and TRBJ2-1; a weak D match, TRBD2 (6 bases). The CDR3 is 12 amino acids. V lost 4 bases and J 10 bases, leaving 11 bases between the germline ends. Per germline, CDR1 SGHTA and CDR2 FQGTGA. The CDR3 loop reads CASSSAAGEQFF. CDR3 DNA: TGTGCCAGCAGCTCTGCCGCGGGGGAGCAGTTCTTC.

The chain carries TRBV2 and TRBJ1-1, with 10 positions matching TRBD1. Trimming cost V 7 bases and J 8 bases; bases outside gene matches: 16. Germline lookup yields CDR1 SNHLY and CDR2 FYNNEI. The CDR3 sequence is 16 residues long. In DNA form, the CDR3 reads TGTGCCAGCATCCCGGGACAGGGGATAGCCGGGTTAGAAGCTTTCTTT. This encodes CASIPGQGIAGLEAFF.

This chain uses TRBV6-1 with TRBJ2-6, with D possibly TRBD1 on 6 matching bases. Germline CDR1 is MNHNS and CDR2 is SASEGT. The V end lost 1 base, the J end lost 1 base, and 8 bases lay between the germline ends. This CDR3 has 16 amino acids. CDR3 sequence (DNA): TGTGCCAGCAGTGAAGTACAGGGATCTGGGGCCAACGTCCTGACTTTC. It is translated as CASSEVQGSGANVLTF.

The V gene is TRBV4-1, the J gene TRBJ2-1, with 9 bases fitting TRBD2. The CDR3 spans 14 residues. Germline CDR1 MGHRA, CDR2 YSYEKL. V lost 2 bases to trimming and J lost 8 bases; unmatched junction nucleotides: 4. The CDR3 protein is CASSQQGLADEQFF. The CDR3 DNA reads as TGCGCCAGCAGCCAACAGGGACTAGCCGATGAGCAGTTCTTC.

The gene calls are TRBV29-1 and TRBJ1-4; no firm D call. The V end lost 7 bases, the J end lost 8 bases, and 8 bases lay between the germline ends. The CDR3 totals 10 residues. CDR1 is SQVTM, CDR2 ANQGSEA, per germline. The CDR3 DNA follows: TGCAGCGCTAGTAGCGAAAAACTGTTTTTT. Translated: CSASSEKLFF.

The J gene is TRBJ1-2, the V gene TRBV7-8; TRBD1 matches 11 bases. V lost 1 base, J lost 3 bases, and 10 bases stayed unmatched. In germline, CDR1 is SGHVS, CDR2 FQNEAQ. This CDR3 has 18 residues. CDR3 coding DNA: TGTGCCAGCAGCTTAGATCGGTCCGGGACAGGGGGGGACTATGGCTACACCTTC. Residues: CASSLDRSGTGGDYGYTF. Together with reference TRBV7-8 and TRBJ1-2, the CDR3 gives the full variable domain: GAGVSQSPRYKVAKRGQDVALRCDPISGHVSLFWYQQALGQGPEFLTYFQNEAQLDKSGLPSDRFFAERPEGSVSTLKIQRTQQEDSAVYLCASSLDRSGTGGDYGYTFGSGTRLTVV.

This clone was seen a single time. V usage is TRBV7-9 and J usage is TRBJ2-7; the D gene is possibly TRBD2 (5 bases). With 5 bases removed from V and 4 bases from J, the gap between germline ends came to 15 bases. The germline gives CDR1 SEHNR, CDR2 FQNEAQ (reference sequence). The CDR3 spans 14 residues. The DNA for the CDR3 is TGTGCCAGCAGCCCAACGGCGGGTATTTACGAGCAGTACTTC. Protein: CASSPTAGIYEQYF. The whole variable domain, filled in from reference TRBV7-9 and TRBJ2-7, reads DTGVSQNPRHKITKRGQNVTFRCDPISEHNRLYWYRQTLGQGPEFLTYFQNEAQLEKSRLLSDRFSAERPKGSFSTLEIQRTEQGDSAMYLCASSPTAGIYEQYFGPGTRLTVT.

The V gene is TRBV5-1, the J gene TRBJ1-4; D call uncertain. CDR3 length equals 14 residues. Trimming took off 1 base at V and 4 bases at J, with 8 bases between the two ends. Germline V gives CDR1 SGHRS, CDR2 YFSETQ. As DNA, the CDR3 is TGCGCCAGCAGCTTGTGGGCAAGTAATGAAAAACTGTTTTTT. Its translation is CASSLWASNEKLFF.

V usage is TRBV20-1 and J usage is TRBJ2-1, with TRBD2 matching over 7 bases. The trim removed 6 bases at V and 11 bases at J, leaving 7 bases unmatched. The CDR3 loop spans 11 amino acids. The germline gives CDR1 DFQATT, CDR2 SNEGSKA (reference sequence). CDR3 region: CSAGEGTKQFF. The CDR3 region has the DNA TGCAGTGCGGGGGAGGGGACGAAGCAGTTCTTC.

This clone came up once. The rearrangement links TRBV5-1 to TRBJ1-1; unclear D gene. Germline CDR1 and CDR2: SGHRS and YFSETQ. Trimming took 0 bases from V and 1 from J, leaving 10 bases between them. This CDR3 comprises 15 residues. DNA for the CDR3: TGCGCCAGCAGCTTGGGGTTGGCGGGGAACACTGAAGCTTTCTTT. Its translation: CASSLGLAGNTEAFF.

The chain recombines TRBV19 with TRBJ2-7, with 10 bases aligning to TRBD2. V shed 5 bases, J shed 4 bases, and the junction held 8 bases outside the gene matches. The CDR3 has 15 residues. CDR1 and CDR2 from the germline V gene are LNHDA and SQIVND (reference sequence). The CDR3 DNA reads TGTGCCAGTAGTGCACTAGCGGGATATTATTACGAGCAGTACTTC. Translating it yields CASSALAGYYYEQYF.

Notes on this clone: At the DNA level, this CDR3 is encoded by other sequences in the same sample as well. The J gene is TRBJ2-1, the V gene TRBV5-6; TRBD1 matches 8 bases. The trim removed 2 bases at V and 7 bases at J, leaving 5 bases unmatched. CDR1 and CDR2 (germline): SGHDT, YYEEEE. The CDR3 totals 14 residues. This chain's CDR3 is CASSLGQGVNEQFF. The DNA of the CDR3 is TGTGCCAGCAGCTTAGGACAGGGAGTGAATGAGCAGTTCTTC. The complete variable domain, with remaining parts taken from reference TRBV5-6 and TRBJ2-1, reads DAGVTQSPTHLIKTRGQQVTLRCSPKSGHDTVSWYQQALGQGPQFIFQYYEEEERQRGNFPDRFSGHQFPNYSSELNVNALLLGDSALYLCASSLGQGVNEQFFGPGTRLTVL.

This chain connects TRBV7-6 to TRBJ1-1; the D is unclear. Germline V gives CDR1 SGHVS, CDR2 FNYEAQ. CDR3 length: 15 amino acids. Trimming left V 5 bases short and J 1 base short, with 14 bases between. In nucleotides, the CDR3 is TGTGCCAGCAGCGTCAGCTTTCGGGGGAACACTGAAGCTTTCTTT. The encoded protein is CASSVSFRGNTEAFF.

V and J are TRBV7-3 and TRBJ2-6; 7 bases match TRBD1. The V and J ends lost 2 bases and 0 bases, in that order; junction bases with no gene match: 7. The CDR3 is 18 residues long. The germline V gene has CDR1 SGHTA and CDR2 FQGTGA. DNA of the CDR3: TGTGCCAGCAGCTTACTAGGGGGCATGGCCTCTGGGGCCAACGTCCTGACTTTC. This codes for CASSLLGGMASGANVLTF.

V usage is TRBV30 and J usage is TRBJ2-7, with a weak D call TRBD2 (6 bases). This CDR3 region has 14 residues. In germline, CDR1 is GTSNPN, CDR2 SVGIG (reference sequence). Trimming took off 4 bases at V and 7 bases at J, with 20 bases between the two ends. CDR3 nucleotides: TGTGCCTGGACACACCGAGTTACAGGAGGGGAGCAGTACTTC. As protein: CAWTHRVTGGEQYF.

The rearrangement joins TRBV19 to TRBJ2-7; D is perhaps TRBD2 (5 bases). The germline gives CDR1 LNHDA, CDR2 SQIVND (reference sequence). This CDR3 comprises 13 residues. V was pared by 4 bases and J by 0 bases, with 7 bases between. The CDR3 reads CASSSGPSYEQYF. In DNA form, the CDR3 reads TGTGCCAGTAGTAGCGGGCCCTCCTACGAGCAGTACTTC.

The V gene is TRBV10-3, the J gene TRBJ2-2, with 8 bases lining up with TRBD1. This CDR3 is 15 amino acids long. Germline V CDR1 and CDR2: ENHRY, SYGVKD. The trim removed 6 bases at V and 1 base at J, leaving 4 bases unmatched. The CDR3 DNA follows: TGTGCCATCAGCACCGGGACAGGGAACACCGGGGAGCTGTTTTTT. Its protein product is CAISTGTGNTGELFF.

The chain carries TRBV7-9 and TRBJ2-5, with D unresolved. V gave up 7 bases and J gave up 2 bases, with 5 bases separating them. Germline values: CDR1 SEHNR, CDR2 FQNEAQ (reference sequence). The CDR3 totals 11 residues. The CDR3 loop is CASNRQETQYF. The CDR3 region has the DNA TGTGCCAGCAACAGACAAGAGACCCAGTACTTC.

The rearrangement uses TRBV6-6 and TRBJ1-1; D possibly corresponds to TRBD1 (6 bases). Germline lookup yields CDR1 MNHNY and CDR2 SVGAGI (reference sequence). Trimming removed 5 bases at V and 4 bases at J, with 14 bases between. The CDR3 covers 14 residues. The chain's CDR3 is CASSTQGYGTEAFF. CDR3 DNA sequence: TGTGCCAGCAGTACACAGGGTTACGGCACTGAAGCTTTCTTT.

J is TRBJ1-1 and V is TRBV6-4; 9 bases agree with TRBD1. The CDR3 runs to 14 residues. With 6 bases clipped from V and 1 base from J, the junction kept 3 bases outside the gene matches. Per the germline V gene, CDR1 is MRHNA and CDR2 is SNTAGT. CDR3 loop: CASRRQGENTEAFF. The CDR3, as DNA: TGTGCCAGCAGGAGACAGGGGGAGAACACTGAAGCTTTCTTT.

CDR3 residues: CASSQGPLNHNEQFF. Written as DNA, the CDR3 is TGCGCCAGCAGCCAAGGGCCGCTTAACCACAATGAGCAGTTCTTC. V usage is TRBV4-3 and J usage is TRBJ2-1; D is uncertain. Germline lookup yields CDR1 LGHNA and CDR2 YSLEER. This CDR3 is 15 amino acids long. Trimming shortened V by 1 base and J by 5 bases, and 12 bases separated the two germline ends.

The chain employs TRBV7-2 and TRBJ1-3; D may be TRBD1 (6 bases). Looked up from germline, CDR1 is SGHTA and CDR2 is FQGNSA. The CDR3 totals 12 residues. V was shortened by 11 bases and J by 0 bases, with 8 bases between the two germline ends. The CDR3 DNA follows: TGTGCCTCACAGGGCTCTGGAAACACCATATATTTT. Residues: CASQGSGNTIYF.

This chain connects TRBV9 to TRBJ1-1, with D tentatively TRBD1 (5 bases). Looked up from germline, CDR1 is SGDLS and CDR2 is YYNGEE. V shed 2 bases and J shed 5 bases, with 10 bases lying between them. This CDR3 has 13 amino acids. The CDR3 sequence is CASSVRVGTEAFF. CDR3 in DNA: TGTGCCAGCAGCGTCAGGGTAGGTACTGAAGCTTTCTTT.

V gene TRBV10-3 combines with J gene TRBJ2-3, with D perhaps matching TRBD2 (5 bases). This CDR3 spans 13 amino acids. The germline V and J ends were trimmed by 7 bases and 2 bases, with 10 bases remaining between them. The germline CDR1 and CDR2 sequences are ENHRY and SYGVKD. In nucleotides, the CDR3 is TGTGCCATCACCCTCGGGGACACAGATACGCAGTATTTT. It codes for CAITLGDTDTQYF.

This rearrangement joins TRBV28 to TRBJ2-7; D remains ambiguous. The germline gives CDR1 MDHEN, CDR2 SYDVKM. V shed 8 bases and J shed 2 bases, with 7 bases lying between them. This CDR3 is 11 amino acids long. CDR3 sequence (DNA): TGTGCCAGCGGGCGAGCCTACGAGCAGTACTTC. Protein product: CASGRAYEQYF.

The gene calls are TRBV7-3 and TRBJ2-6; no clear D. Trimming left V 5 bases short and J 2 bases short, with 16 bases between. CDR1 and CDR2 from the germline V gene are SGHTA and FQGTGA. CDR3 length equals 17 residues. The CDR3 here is CASSADSAAAGANVLTF. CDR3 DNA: TGTGCCAGCAGCGCCGACTCCGCGGCAGCTGGGGCCAACGTCCTGACTTTC. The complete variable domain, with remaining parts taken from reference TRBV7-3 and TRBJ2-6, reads GAGVSQTPSNKVTEKGKYVELRCDPISGHTALYWYRQSLGQGPEFLIYFQGTGAADDSGLPNDRFFAVRPEGSVSTLKIQRTERGDSAVYLCASSADSAAAGANVLTFGAGSRLTVL.